Below, 12 T cell receptor beta chains from the same sample are listed, as sequenced in a study of regulatory T cells in long-lasting Graves disease. Indicated time point: newly diagnosed GD, antithyroid drugs for less than 3 months. The authors made the TCR library using RNA they extracted from PBMCs. iRepertoire HTBI primers and Arm-PCR of CDR3 regions built TCR beta libraries. Each CDR3 protein gets one entry after TCRdb re-called the multiplex PCR reads with MiXCR. In the table there are fewer than 450,000 distinct CDR3 sequences, 15% of which are singletons. These data were also filed under a second study, of T cells in Graves' hyperthyroidism and ophthalmopathy.

The sample here was peripheral blood mononuclear cells (PBMCs), taken at new diagnosis, from a patient treated with antithyroid drugs. The receptors come from a woman aged 35 to 49 with Graves disease.

This chain links TRBV9 with TRBJ2-1; the match to TRBD2 covers 12 bases. The CDR3 consists of 16 residues. Trimming removed 2 bases from V and 2 bases from J; junction bases left unmatched: 2. The germline gives CDR1 SGDLS, CDR2 YYNGEE. Written as DNA, the CDR3 is TGTGCCAGCAGCGTCACTAGCGGGAGGACCTACAATGAGCAGTTCTTC. Its translation is CASSVTSGRTYNEQFF.

The rearrangement links TRBV27 to TRBJ2-1; TRBD2 agrees at 7 bases. Germline CDR1 MNHEY, CDR2 SMNVEV (reference sequence). The CDR3 extends over 16 amino acids. V shed 6 bases and J 5 bases; nucleotides not matched to a gene: 13. The CDR3 nucleotides read TGTGCCAGCAGCGATTCCCCGTTCCTAGCGGACAATGAGCAGTTCTTC. Amino acid sequence: CASSDSPFLADNEQFF.

In its sample, this clonotype was seen many times. This chain uses TRBV7-2 with TRBJ2-3; tentatively, D is TRBD2 (6 bases). This CDR3 has 17 residues. The germline V gene encodes CDR1 SGHTA and CDR2 FQGNSA. Trimming pared 4 bases from V and 2 bases from J, leaving 19 bases between. As DNA, the CDR3 is TGTGCCAGCAGCTATGCCCTAAGGACTACGCTCACAGATACGCAGTATTTT. It is translated as CASSYALRTTLTDTQYF.

This clonotype turned up a few times. V and J are TRBV6-5 and TRBJ1-1, with a tentative D call TRBD1 (6 bases). CDR1 is MNHEY, CDR2 SVGAGI, per germline. The CDR3 is 15 residues long. V was cut by 2 bases and J by 6 bases, with 16 bases left in between. The CDR3 region is CASSYTSLDSPEAFF. CDR3 DNA sequence: TGTGCCAGCAGTTACACATCTCTGGACAGCCCTGAAGCTTTCTTT.

This clonotype was counted ten times or more. The CDR3 sequence: CASSFLGAGDTQYF. CDR3 in DNA: TGTGCCAGCAGTTTCCTGGGGGCGGGAGATACGCAGTATTTT. The chain combines TRBV28 with TRBJ2-3; D possibly corresponds to TRBD1 (6 bases). V was clipped by 3 bases and J by 5 bases, with 12 bases between them. CDR3 size: 14 residues. The germline CDR1 and CDR2 sequences are MDHEN and SYDVKM.

The chain joins TRBV3-1 to TRBJ2-1; 8 nucleotides match TRBD1. This CDR3 region has 14 residues. V shed 4 bases, J shed 9 bases, and the junction held 8 bases outside the gene matches. Germline V gene sequence: CDR1 LGHDT, CDR2 YNNKEL (reference sequence). Here the CDR3 DNA reads TGTGCCAGCAGCCCAGAGGACAGGGCGGGTGAGCAGTTCTTC. It is translated as CASSPEDRAGEQFF.

The gene calls are TRBV19 and TRBJ1-6; the match to TRBD1 covers 8 bases. Trimming cost V 5 bases and J 7 bases; bases outside gene matches: 7. The CDR3 has 15 residues. CDR1 and CDR2 from the germline V gene are LNHDA and SQIVND (reference sequence). DNA for the CDR3: TGTGCCAGTAGTGCGAGGGGACAGGAAAATTCACCCCTCCACTTT. Translated: CASSARGQENSPLHF.

This clonotype was recorded at least ten times. The J gene is TRBJ2-7, the V gene TRBV2; D perhaps matches TRBD2 (6 bases). CDR1 is SNHLY and CDR2 is FYNNEI in the germline V gene. The CDR3 extends over 14 amino acids. V shed 7 bases and J shed 2 bases, with 15 bases lying between them. The CDR3 DNA follows: TGTGCCAGCATGGGGGGTAGCGAGACCTACGAGCAGTACTTC. The encoded protein is CASMGGSETYEQYF.

This clonotype was counted many times. The chain combines TRBV11-3 with TRBJ2-2; the D is unclear. V was cut by 1 base and J by 3 bases, with 9 bases left in between. CDR3 size: 15 residues. Germline CDR1 reads SGHNT; CDR2 reads YENEEA. Here the CDR3 reads CASSLGNSYTGELFF. CDR3 in DNA: TGTGCCAGCAGCTTAGGCAACTCTTACACCGGGGAGCTGTTTTTT.

This clonotype was seen many times. A read error is likely here: a far larger clone is one base away. V and J are TRBV10-3 and TRBJ1-5; D not resolved. There are 15 residues in the CDR3. Per germline, CDR1 ENHRY and CDR2 SYGVKD. V lost 5 bases and J 2 bases, leaving 13 bases between the germline ends. Here the CDR3 DNA reads TGTGCCATCAGTCCCTTTGAAAGCGGCAATCAGCCCCAGCATTTT. It is translated as CAISPFESGNQPQHF.

V and J are TRBV20-1 and TRBJ1-1, with 9 bases that match TRBD1. Trimming removed 2 bases from V and 6 bases from J; junction bases left unmatched: 7. The germline CDR1 and CDR2 sequences are DFQATT and SNEGSKA (reference sequence). There are 14 residues in the CDR3. CDR3 DNA: TGCAGTGCTAGAAAAACAGGGGGCCGCGCTGAAGCTTTCTTT. Translating gives CSARKTGGRAEAFF.

This clonotype was recorded at least ten times. The chain recombines TRBV29-1 with TRBJ2-1; no definite D call. With 0 bases removed from V and 1 base from J, the gap between germline ends came to 7 bases. Germline lookup yields CDR1 SQVTM and CDR2 ANQGSEA. CDR3 length equals 14 residues. This chain's CDR3 is CSVEDGQSYNEQFF. For the CDR3, the DNA is TGCAGCGTTGAAGATGGCCAGTCCTACAATGAGCAGTTCTTC.